The TCR beta chain described here comes from a study of response to subunit inactivated influenza vaccine. Notes on the study in general: The authors proposed limited new T cell recruitment per seasonal influenza vaccination.

Note on this clonotype: The antigen remains unidentified.

MiXCR, run by TCRdb on the RT-PCR reads, gives a single entry per CDR3 protein. The data show some 640,000 distinct CDR3 sequences, more than 11% seen once. The TCR originated in a man between 50 and 59 years old who received an inactivated influenza vaccine. This material consisted of PBMCs from blood, taken around 15 days before vaccination.

CDR3 DNA sequence: TGCAGTGCTTCTCAGACAGGGGGCAATGAGCAGTTCTTC. This gives the protein CSASQTGGNEQFF. This chain uses TRBV20-1 with TRBJ2-1; 9 bases match TRBD1. This CDR3 contains 13 residues. In germline, CDR1 is DFQATT, CDR2 SNEGSKA (reference sequence). V lost 5 bases and J lost 6; bases outside the gene matches: 5.